These T cell receptor beta chains were read from a single sample in a study of blood T cell repertoires in COVID-19. Measured with immunoSEQ multiplex PCR; TCRdb has only the in-frame clones, and not every one. The sample has 25,000 to 35,000 clones; around 72% are singletons. Sequenced material: peripheral blood. The receptor set was obtained from a boy aged 2-15 years with active or convalescent COVID-19. The CDR3 runs from the conserved cysteine through the conserved F or W. D genes are given only for firm matches. Clone size is stated in some rows and not others, as once, few, many or a class when expanded.

V	D	size	J	DNA	CDR3
TRBV15	TRBD1	.	TRBJ2-1	TGTGCCACCAGCAGGGACAGGGGCGGCAATGAGCAGTTCTTC	CATSRDRGGNEQFF
TRBV6-2/TRBV6-3	TRBD1	many	TRBJ1-5	TGTGCCAGCAACCCCTTCGGGACAGGGAATCAGCCCCAGCATTTT	CASNPFGTGNQPQHF
TRBV6-6	.	.	TRBJ1-4	TGTGCCAGCTTAGCTGCGAGGGTAGATGAAAAACTGTTTTTT	CASLAARVDEKLFF
TRBV19	.	.	TRBJ1-5	TGTGCCACTTATGCGGGTCAGCTCCAGCATTTT	CATYAGQLQHF
TRBV30	.	once	TRBJ1-5	TGTGCAATGTCTGGGCGGGACCCCGAATCTCCTAGCAATCAGCCCCAGCATTTT	CAMSGRDPESPSNQPQHF
TRBV2	TRBD1	.	TRBJ1-4	TGTGCCAGCAGTGAGGACAGGGCTAGAGGTGAAAAACTGTTTTTT	CASSEDRARGEKLFF
TRBV25-1	.	.	TRBJ2-5	TGTGCCAGCAGTGGGAGCCTCCTCCAAGAGACCCAGTACTTC	CASSGSLLQETQYF
TRBV19	.	.	TRBJ2-7	TGTGCCAGTTCAAATCCCGTGCAGGGCCCCTACGAGCAGTACTTC	CASSNPVQGPYEQYF
TRBV11-2	TRBD1	many	TRBJ1-6	TGTGCCAGCAGCTCTGGGACAGGGGGAATTTCACCCCTCCACTTT	CASSSGTGGISPLHF
TRBV18	.	.	TRBJ2-7	TGTGCCAGCTCCCACGACAGCTACGAGCAGTACTTC	CASSHDSYEQYF
TRBV21-1	.	.	TRBJ2-7	TGTGCCAGCAGAACAGACAGATGCGAGCAGTACTTC	CASRTDRCEQYF
TRBV4-1	TRBD2	once	TRBJ2-3	TGCGCCAGCAGCCAAGATCCAGGCACTAGCGGGGGGTCCCCCTTTAGGGCAGATACGCAGTATTTT	CASSQDPGTSGGSPFRADTQYF
TRBV28	.	.	TRBJ1-5	TGTGCCAGCAGTTCAGTCCTCGGACAGAACAATCAGCCCCAGCATTTT	CASSSVLGQNNQPQHF
TRBV18	.	.	TRBJ1-2	TGTGCCAGCTCCGACAGGCCCTATGGCTACACCTTC	CASSDRPYGYTF
TRBV27	.	.	TRBJ1-6	TGTGCCAGCGACCGTCCTGATGGGGGCAGATCACCCCTCCACTTT	CASDRPDGGRSPLHF
TRBV6-5	TRBD2	.	TRBJ2-3	TGTGCCAGCAGTTACGGCTCGGCTAGCGGGAAAGATACGCAGTATTTT	CASSYGSASGKDTQYF
TRBV7-6	.	.	TRBJ1-1	TGTGCCAGCAGCTTAGCGTATAACACTGAAGCTTTCTTT	CASSLAYNTEAFF
TRBV27	.	.	TRBJ1-4	TGTGCCAGCAGTTTAAATCTCGGGAATGAAAAACTGTTTTTT	CASSLNLGNEKLFF
TRBV10-3	.	.	TRBJ2-5	TGTGCCATCAGCAACCTGAATGATCGGGGAGAGACCCAGTACTTC	CAISNLNDRGETQYF
TRBV21-1	.	.	TRBJ1-1	TGTGCCAGCAGCTCCCCAAACACTGAAGCTTTCTTT	CASSSPNTEAFF
TRBV18	.	.	TRBJ1-1	TGTGCCAGCTCACCGAAGGCAGGGAACACTGAAGCTTTCTTT	CASSPKAGNTEAFF
TRBV2	TRBD2	.	TRBJ2-3	TGTGCCAGCCTGGGAGGGGGCACAGATACGCAGTATTTT	CASLGGGTDTQYF
TRBV30	TRBD1	.	TRBJ2-7	TGTGCCTGGAGTGTAACCCTAGGACAGGGCCACGAGCAGTACTTC	CAWSVTLGQGHEQYF
TRBV9	.	.	TRBJ2-3	TGTGCCAGCAGCGCACTAGGGGGGGTAGATACGCAGTATTTT	CASSALGGVDTQYF
TRBV19	.	.	TRBJ2-3	TGTGCCAGTAGTGACCCCCAGGGTAGAGGCACAGATACGCAGTATTTT	CASSDPQGRGTDTQYF
TRBV5-1	.	.	TRBJ1-4	TGCGCCAGCAGCTTAACGGGGGCTAATGAAAAACTGTTTTTT	CASSLTGANEKLFF
TRBV28	.	once	TRBJ2-4	TGTGCCAGCAGTCTCAGGCACCTAACCAAAAACATTCAGTACTTC	CASSLRHLTKNIQYF
TRBV28	.	few	TRBJ2-7	TGTGCCAGCAGCTCATCCTCCGGGAAATCCCCCCTCGAGCAGTACTTC	CASSSSSGKSPLEQYF
TRBV20-1	.	.	TRBJ2-3	TGCAGTGCTAGTATAGGGACTTCTCGTCAGTATTTT	CSASIGTSRQYF
TRBV20-1	.	medium-sized	TRBJ2-4	TGCAGTGCTAGTACAGGGAAAAACATTCAGTACTTC	CSASTGKNIQYF
TRBV7-3	.	few	TRBJ2-2	TGTGCCAGCAGCCCTCAGGGCACCGGGGAGCTGTTTTTT	CASSPQGTGELFF
TRBV10-1	TRBD2	.	TRBJ2-1	TGCGCCAGCAGTGATAGGCGCCTAGCGGGGGGCAATGAGCAGTTCTTC	CASSDRRLAGGNEQFF
TRBV27	.	few	TRBJ2-3	TGTGCCAGCAGTTTATCGCCAGGGGCAGATACGCAGTATTTT	CASSLSPGADTQYF
TRBV19	.	.	TRBJ1-5	TGTGCCAGTAGTGGGGATCGCAGGGTCAATCAGCCCCAGCATTTT	CASSGDRRVNQPQHF
TRBV4-1	TRBD1	.	TRBJ1-2	TGCGCCAGCAGCCATAAGACAGGGGACTATGGCTACACCTTC	CASSHKTGDYGYTF
TRBV5-1	TRBD1	.	TRBJ1-1	TGCGCCAGCAGCCCAGGACAGGGGGCTTTCACTGAAGCTTTCTTT	CASSPGQGAFTEAFF
TRBV29-1	.	.	TRBJ1-5	TGCAGCGCCGTACAGAGTAGCAATCAGCCCCAGCATTTT	CSAVQSSNQPQHF
TRBV11-2	TRBD2	.	TRBJ2-1	TGTGCCAGCAGCTTTTTAGCGGGGGTTTCCACCTACAATGAGCAGTTCTTC	CASSFLAGVSTYNEQFF
TRBV15	.	.	TRBJ2-3	TGTGCCACCAGCGGAGGGGTCCAGCGCACCACAGATACGCAGTATTTT	CATSGGVQRTTDTQYF
TRBV5-4	.	.	TRBJ2-2	TGTGCCAGCAGCTATCCCTCCACCGGGGAGCTGTTTTTT	CASSYPSTGELFF
TRBV28	.	.	TRBJ2-5	TGTGCCAGCAGCCAGCCGGCCCGGGGCGGGACTGGAGAGACCCAGTACTTC	CASSQPARGGTGETQYF
TRBV18	.	.	TRBJ1-3	TGTGCCAGCTCAGGATCTCCAGGGTCCGTTGTTGGAAACACCATATATTTT	CASSGSPGSVVGNTIYF
TRBV2	.	.	TRBJ1-4	TGTGCCAGCAGATATCAGGGAGGTGAAAAACTGTTTTTT	CASRYQGGEKLFF
TRBV9	.	.	TRBJ1-6	TGTGCCAGCAGCGTAGGTATCGGGGTTGGCGATTCACCCCTCCACTTT	CASSVGIGVGDSPLHF
TRBV7-8	.	once	TRBJ2-3	TGTGCCAGCAGGACCCTTGTTGGGGGGACAGATACGCAGTATTTT	CASRTLVGGTDTQYF
TRBV28	.	.	TRBJ1-1	TGTGCCAGCAGTTTATTACGGGGGAACACTGAAGCTTTCTTT	CASSLLRGNTEAFF
TRBV28	TRBD1	.	TRBJ1-5	TGTGCCAGCACACAGATGGACAGGGGAAATCAGCCCCAGCATTTT	CASTQMDRGNQPQHF
TRBV6-6	TRBD2	many	TRBJ2-1	TGTGCCAGCAGTTACTTAGCGGGAAACAATGAGCAGTTCTTC	CASSYLAGNNEQFF
TRBV5-1	TRBD1	.	TRBJ1-4	TGCGCCAGCAGCTTGGCCCGGGACAGCGTTCCATCAACTAATGAAAAACTGTTTTTT	CASSLARDSVPSTNEKLFF
TRBV5-6	.	.	TRBJ2-7	TGTGCCAGCAGCCGGGACAACTACGAGCAGTACTTC	CASSRDNYEQYF
TRBV5-5	.	.	TRBJ1-1	TGTGCCAGCAGCTTGCCTAGACCAGATGAAGCTTTCTTT	CASSLPRPDEAFF
TRBV5-6	.	.	TRBJ1-6	TGTGCCAGCAGGGGCTGGCAAGGAAATTCACCCCTCCACTTT	CASRGWQGNSPLHF
TRBV6-5	.	.	TRBJ2-2	TGTGCCAGCAGTTACGGGCAGTTCGCGAACACCGGGGAGCTGTTTTTT	CASSYGQFANTGELFF
TRBV7-2	TRBD2	.	TRBJ2-2	TGTGCCAGCAGCTTAGTGGCTAGCGGGAGAGGGGAGCTGTTTTTT	CASSLVASGRGELFF
TRBV5-1	.	.	TRBJ2-1	TGCGCCAGCACATCCGGGGGAAGGGTAAATGAGCAGTTCTTC	CASTSGGRVNEQFF
TRBV18	TRBD1	.	TRBJ2-1	TGTGCCAGCTCATCGGACAGGGCTGCCTACAATGAGCAGTTCTTC	CASSSDRAAYNEQFF
TRBV28	TRBD2	few	TRBJ2-7	TGTGCCAGCAGAGGGTTTAGCGGGCTTCAGACGAACTACGAGCAGTACTTC	CASRGFSGLQTNYEQYF
TRBV9	TRBD2	.	TRBJ2-6	TGTGCCAGCAGCCCTCGGACTAGCGGGATCTCTGGGGCCAACGTCCTGACTTTC	CASSPRTSGISGANVLTF
TRBV6-1	TRBD1	.	TRBJ1-2	TGTGCCAGCAGTGAAGGATCCGGTGGGACAGGGAGTGGCTACACCTTC	CASSEGSGGTGSGYTF
TRBV28	.	.	TRBJ1-5	TGTGCCAGCAGTTTATGGAGCCTAAAAGGGGTCAATCAGCCCCAGCATTTT	CASSLWSLKGVNQPQHF